A selection of T cell receptor beta chains follows, all from one sample in a study of a mutant IDH1 vaccine in newly diagnosed glioma. The protocol was immunoSEQ multiplex PCR, while the TCRdb copy is restricted to in-frame clones and leaves out a portion. The sample records some 40,000 clones, roughly 76% being singletons. Their antigens are not known. This material consisted of PBMCs, taken from a glioma patient whose treatment included an IDH1 peptide vaccine. These receptors were collected from a middle-aged man with glioma. The CDR3 runs from the conserved cysteine through the conserved F or W. The D gene is left open where the match is weak. Rows give clone size only sometimes, using once, few, many, or a class for an expanded clone.

clone size	V gene	J gene	D gene	CDR3 DNA	CDR3 protein
-	TRBV4-2	TRBJ1-2	TRBD1	TGTGCCAGCAGCGCGGGACAGTACTATGGCTACACCTTC	CASSAGQYYGYTF
-	TRBV5-1	TRBJ2-5	-	TGCGCCAGCAGCTCCCGGACGGATGGGACCCAGTACTTC	CASSSRTDGTQYF
-	TRBV5-1	TRBJ1-6	-	TGCGCCAGCAGCTTGGGTAATTCACCCCTCCACTTT	CASSLGNSPLHF
-	TRBV14	TRBJ2-2	-	TGTGCCAGCAGCCAAGTTTGGACTGCCAAAGGGGAGCTGTTTTTT	CASSQVWTAKGELFF
-	TRBV28	TRBJ2-2	TRBD2	TGTGCCAGCAGTCCAGGCCCCGGGACTAGCGGGATTGGCACCGGGGAGCTGTTTTTT	CASSPGPGTSGIGTGELFF
-	TRBV4-1	TRBJ1-1	TRBD1	TGCGCCAGCAGCCATACAGGGGGAGAAGCTTTCTTT	CASSHTGGEAFF
few	TRBV2	TRBJ1-5	-	TGTGCCAGCAGTGACGTCCCAGGACAGACTCAGCCCCAGCATTTT	CASSDVPGQTQPQHF
-	TRBV29-1	TRBJ2-1	-	TGCAGCGTTGAAACCTCTACAGGGTACAATGAGCAGTTCTTC	CSVETSTGYNEQFF
once	TRBV4-1	TRBJ2-1	-	TGCGCCAGCAGCAAGGCGGCGGCACCCGCCCCGTTCTTC	CASSKAAAPAPFF
once	TRBV23-1	TRBJ1-5	-	TGCGCCAGCAGTCAATCGGAAAGGGGGGTTCAGCCCCAGCATTTT	CASSQSERGVQPQHF
-	TRBV5-5	TRBJ2-5	-	TGTGCCAGCAGCTTGGTCACAGCAGACCTGTACTTC	CASSLVTADLYF
-	TRBV5-1	TRBJ2-1	-	TGCGCCAGCAGCTTGGTGGGCGGGTACAATGAGCAGTTCTTC	CASSLVGGYNEQFF
few	TRBV19	TRBJ1-2	TRBD1	TGTGCCAGTAGTCTAGACAGGGGCCCTAACTATGGCTACACCTTC	CASSLDRGPNYGYTF
-	TRBV30	TRBJ1-2	-	TGTGCCTGGAGTTCCCCGGAGGTTAGGGGCGGCTACACCTTC	CAWSSPEVRGGYTF
-	TRBV19	TRBJ2-2	-	TGTGCCAGTAGTTCCGGGACAATGAACACCGGGGAGCTGTTTTTT	CASSSGTMNTGELFF
-	TRBV18	TRBJ1-4	-	TGTGCCAGCTCACACAGACAGGCAACTAATGAAAAACTGTTTTTT	CASSHRQATNEKLFF
-	TRBV6-5	TRBJ1-2	TRBD1	TGTGCCAGCAGCCCGGGACAGGAATATGGCTACACCTTC	CASSPGQEYGYTF
-	TRBV5-1	TRBJ2-3	-	TGCGCCAGCAGCTTGGTCACCGGCACAGATACGCAGTATTTT	CASSLVTGTDTQYF
-	TRBV11-2	TRBJ2-1	-	TGTGCCAGCAGCTTGGGACCGTCCTACAATGAGCAGTTCTTC	CASSLGPSYNEQFF
-	TRBV7-2	TRBJ2-3	-	TGTGCCAGCAGCTTAGGGGCAGTTAGCACAGATACGCAGTATTTT	CASSLGAVSTDTQYF
few	TRBV11-2	TRBJ2-7	TRBD1	TGTGCCAGCAGCCCCCTTTCCCGGGACAGGGGGCACTCCTACGAGCAGTACTTC	CASSPLSRDRGHSYEQYF
-	TRBV11-2	TRBJ2-7	-	TGTGCCAGCAGCTTACACGGGGACGAGCAGTACTTC	CASSLHGDEQYF
-	TRBV6-8	TRBJ2-7	TRBD2	TGTGCCAGCAGTCCCTTCCTAGCGGGAGAATGTGACGAGCAGTACTTC	CASSPFLAGECDEQYF
-	TRBV7-6	TRBJ1-1	TRBD1	TGTGCCAGCAGCCCACGACAGGGATACACTGAAGCTTTCTTT	CASSPRQGYTEAFF
-	TRBV6-1	TRBJ1-1	-	TGTGCCAGCAAGAGTGGGGGCGCGGTCACTGAAGCTTTCTTT	CASKSGGAVTEAFF
-	TRBV19	TRBJ1-1	-	TGTGCCAGTACCACCGTGGGGGGGGGCACTGAAGCTTTCTTT	CASTTVGGGTEAFF
-	TRBV25-1	TRBJ2-1	TRBD2	TGTGCCAGCAGTCGAAGGGGACTAGCGTACAATGAGCAGTTCTTC	CASSRRGLAYNEQFF
-	TRBV7-9	TRBJ2-3	TRBD2	TGTGCCAGCAGCCTTTTAGCGGGGGGCGCCACAGATACGCAGTATTTT	CASSLLAGGATDTQYF
-	TRBV9	TRBJ1-1	TRBD1	TGTGCCAGCAGCGCCGGACAGGATATGAACACTGAAGCTTTCTTT	CASSAGQDMNTEAFF
few	TRBV6-6	TRBJ2-2	-	TGTGCCAGCAGTTACTCGGGCGGGGAGCTGTTTTTT	CASSYSGGELFF
-	TRBV7-3	TRBJ1-1	-	TGTGCCAGCAGCGCACAGGTGAACACTGAAGCTTTCTTT	CASSAQVNTEAFF
-	TRBV9	TRBJ2-1	-	TGTGCCAGCAGCGAGGGGACCGGCCTCGGGGAGCAGTTCTTC	CASSEGTGLGEQFF
-	TRBV4-3	TRBJ2-3	-	TGCGCCAGCAGCCAAGAGTTGGGAGATACGCAGTATTTT	CASSQELGDTQYF
-	TRBV6-1	TRBJ2-3	-	TGTGCCAGCAGGTCGTTCGGACATCCGGCAGATACGCAGTATTTT	CASRSFGHPADTQYF
-	TRBV7-2	TRBJ1-1	TRBD1	TGTGCCAGCAGCTTCCGACAGGGGTCTGGCACTGAAGCTTTCTTT	CASSFRQGSGTEAFF
-	TRBV7-2	TRBJ2-3	-	TGTGCCAGCAGCCCCAACAGGGGAGGGGATACGCAGTATTTT	CASSPNRGGDTQYF
-	TRBV7-2	TRBJ2-5	-	TGTGCCAGCAGCTTATCGGCAGGGTCATTGGAGACCCAGTACTTC	CASSLSAGSLETQYF
-	TRBV6-4	TRBJ2-1	TRBD1	TGTGCCAGCAGTGAGACAGGGAGCTCCTACAATGAGCAGTTCTTC	CASSETGSSYNEQFF
-	TRBV11-2	TRBJ2-7	-	TGTGCCAGCAGCCGCAGCGACGGGGACTACGAGCAGTACTTC	CASSRSDGDYEQYF
-	TRBV30	TRBJ2-3	TRBD2	TGTGCCTGGACCCGGGGGGTATCTAGCACAGATACGCAGTATTTT	CAWTRGVSSTDTQYF
once	TRBV28	TRBJ2-1	-	TGTGCCAGTATGGTCCGGGATGAGCAGTTCTTC	CASMVRDEQFF
-	TRBV7-8	TRBJ2-7	TRBD1	TGTGCCAGCAGCTTATGGGGACAGGGGGCTTACGAGCAGTACTTC	CASSLWGQGAYEQYF
-	TRBV18	TRBJ1-4	-	TGTGCCAGCTCACCGATCACGGGACATGGAAGACTGTTTTTT	CASSPITGHGRLFF
-	TRBV5-5	TRBJ2-2	-	TGTGCCAGCAGCCACACCCACACCGGGGAGCTGTTTTTT	CASSHTHTGELFF
-	TRBV10-1	TRBJ2-5	TRBD1	TGCGCCAGCAGTGGCACAGGGGGCCCCAGCCAAGAGACCCAGTACTTC	CASSGTGGPSQETQYF
-	TRBV19	TRBJ1-5	-	TGTGCCAGTAGTCAGGACGGTCGAAATCAGCCCCAGCATTTT	CASSQDGRNQPQHF
-	TRBV4-3	TRBJ2-1	-	TGCGCCAGCAGCCAAGGAGATGAGCAGTTCTTC	CASSQGDEQFF
-	TRBV14	TRBJ2-3	-	TGTGCCAGCAGCCAAGATCTCGGATACACAGATACGCAGTATTTT	CASSQDLGYTDTQYF
-	TRBV7-2	TRBJ1-5	TRBD1	TGTGCCAGCAGCTTAACAGGGGGAGGTCAGCCCCAGCATTTT	CASSLTGGGQPQHF
-	TRBV6-5	TRBJ1-2	-	TGTGCCAGCAACCGGGACGGTCCTAACTATGGCTACACCTTC	CASNRDGPNYGYTF
-	TRBV7-9	TRBJ2-7	-	TGTGCCAGCAGCTTTGGGGCCCTGGGCTACGAGCAGTACTTC	CASSFGALGYEQYF
-	TRBV6-5	TRBJ1-3	-	TGTGCCAGTGGGAGGTTTCGGCTCTCTGGAAACACCATATATTTT	CASGRFRLSGNTIYF
-	TRBV5-1	TRBJ1-4	-	TGCGCCAGCAGTTCCTGGGGGCACGAAAAACTGTTTTTT	CASSSWGHEKLFF
few	TRBV15	TRBJ1-2	-	TGTGCCACCAGCAGAGAGTCCGGCGGGGGCTACACCTTC	CATSRESGGGYTF
-	TRBV6-5	TRBJ2-3	TRBD2	TGTGCCAGCACCTCCCCAGCGGGAACGCAGTATTTT	CASTSPAGTQYF
-	TRBV29-1	TRBJ2-1	TRBD2	TGCAGCGTCGGGAGGGGGGACAATGAGCAGTTCTTC	CSVGRGDNEQFF